This T cell receptor beta chain emerged from a study of T cell repertoires in cytomegalovirus infection. Study in general: CMV infection plus the matching HLA type was flagged by public TCR beta signatures. Study-wide results and caveats: CMV carriers with the relevant HLA were identified by cumulative public TCR beta family frequency. Clonotype analysis showed dominance of the ex vivo response by HLA-C-restricted CMV-specific TCR beta clonotypes.

TCRdb re-analysed the reads in MiXCR, keeping a single row per CDR3 protein. The sample includes approximately 100,000 distinct CDR3 sequences, about 22% of them seen just once. CDR3 length: 19 amino acids. V lost 0 bases and J lost 4, with 24 bases in between. Germline CDR1 LGHDT, CDR2 YNNKEL (reference sequence). As regards this clonotype: No antigen is known for it.

The rearrangement joins TRBV3-1 to TRBJ2-5; D may match TRBD1 or TRBD2 (6 bases each). The source material was CD8+ T cells from PBMCs. This TCR was recovered from a human donor in good health (CMV status not recorded). Some clones in this sample may be carry-over from other donors' samples. CDR3: CASSQDVGGALSIAETQYF. Written as DNA, the CDR3 is TGTGCCAGCAGCCAAGACGTGGGGGGCGCTTTGTCCATCGCAGAGACCCAGTACTTC.